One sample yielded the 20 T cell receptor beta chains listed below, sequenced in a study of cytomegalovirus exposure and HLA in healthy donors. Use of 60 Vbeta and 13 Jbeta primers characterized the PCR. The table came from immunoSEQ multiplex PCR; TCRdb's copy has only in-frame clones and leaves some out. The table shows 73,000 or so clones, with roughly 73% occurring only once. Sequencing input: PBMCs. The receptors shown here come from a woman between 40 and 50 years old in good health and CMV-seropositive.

CDR3 in amino acids: CASIASTYNEQFF. CDR3 nucleotides: TGTGCCTCCATAGCGTCGACCTACAATGAGCAGTTCTTC. The gene calls are TRBV30 and TRBJ2-1; TRBD2 might be the D (5 bases). The CDR3 sequence is 13 residues long. V was shortened by 7 bases and J by 2 bases, with 12 bases between the two germline ends. CDR1 is GTSNPN and CDR2 is SVGIG in the germline V gene (reference sequence).

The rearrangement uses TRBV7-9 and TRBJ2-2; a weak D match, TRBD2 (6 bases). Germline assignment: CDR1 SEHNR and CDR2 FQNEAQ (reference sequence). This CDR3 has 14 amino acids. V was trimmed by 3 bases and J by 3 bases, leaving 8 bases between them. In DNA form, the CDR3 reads TGTGCCAGCAGCTTGGGGGACTACACCGGGGAGCTGTTTTTT. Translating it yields CASSLGDYTGELFF.

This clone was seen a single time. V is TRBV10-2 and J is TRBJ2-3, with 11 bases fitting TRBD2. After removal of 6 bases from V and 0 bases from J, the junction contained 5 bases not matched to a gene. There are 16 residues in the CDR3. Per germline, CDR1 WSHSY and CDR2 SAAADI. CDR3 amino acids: CASRLAGADSTDTQYF. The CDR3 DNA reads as TGCGCCAGCAGACTAGCGGGAGCCGATAGCACAGATACGCAGTATTTT.

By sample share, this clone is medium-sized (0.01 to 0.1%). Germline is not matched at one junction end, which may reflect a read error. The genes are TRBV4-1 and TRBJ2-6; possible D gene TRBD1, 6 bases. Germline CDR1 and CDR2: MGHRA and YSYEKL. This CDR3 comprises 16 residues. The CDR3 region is CASSQEQGSGANVLTF. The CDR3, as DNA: TGCGCCAGCAGTCAAGAACAGGGTTCCGGGGCCAACGTCCTGACTTTC.

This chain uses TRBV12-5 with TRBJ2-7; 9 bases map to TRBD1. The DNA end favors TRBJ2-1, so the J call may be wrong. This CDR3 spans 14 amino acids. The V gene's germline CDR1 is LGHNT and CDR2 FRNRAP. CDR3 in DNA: TGTGCTAGTGGTTTCCCGGACAGGGGCGATGAGCAGTTCTTC. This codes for CASGFPDRGDEQFF.

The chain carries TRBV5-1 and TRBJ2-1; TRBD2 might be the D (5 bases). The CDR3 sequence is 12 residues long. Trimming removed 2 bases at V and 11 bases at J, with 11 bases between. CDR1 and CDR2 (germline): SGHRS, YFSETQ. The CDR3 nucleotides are TGCGCCAGCAGCTTCGTCGCGGGTAAGCAGTTCTTC. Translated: CASSFVAGKQFF.

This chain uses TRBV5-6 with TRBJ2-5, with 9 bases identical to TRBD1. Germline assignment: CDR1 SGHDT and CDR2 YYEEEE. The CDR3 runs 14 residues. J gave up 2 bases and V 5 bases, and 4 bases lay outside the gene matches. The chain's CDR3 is CASRGQGIQETQYF. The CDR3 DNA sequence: TGTGCCAGCAGGGGACAGGGCATACAAGAGACCCAGTACTTC.

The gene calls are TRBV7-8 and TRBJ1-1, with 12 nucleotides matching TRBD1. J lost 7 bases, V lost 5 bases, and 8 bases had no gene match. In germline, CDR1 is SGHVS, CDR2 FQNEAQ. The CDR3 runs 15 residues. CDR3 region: CASSEEGQGAVEAFF. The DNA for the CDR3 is TGTGCCAGCAGCGAGGAGGGACAGGGGGCGGTTGAAGCTTTCTTT.

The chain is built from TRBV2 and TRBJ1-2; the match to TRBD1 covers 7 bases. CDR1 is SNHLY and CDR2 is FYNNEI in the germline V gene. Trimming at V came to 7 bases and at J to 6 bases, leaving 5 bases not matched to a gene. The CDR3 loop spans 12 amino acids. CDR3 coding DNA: TGTGCCAGCAACGTCGACAGGGATGGCTACACCTTC. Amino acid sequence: CASNVDRDGYTF.

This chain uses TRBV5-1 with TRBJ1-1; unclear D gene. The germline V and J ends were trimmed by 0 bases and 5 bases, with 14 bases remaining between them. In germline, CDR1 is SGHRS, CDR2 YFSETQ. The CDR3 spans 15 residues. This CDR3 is CASSLVAFSGTEAFF. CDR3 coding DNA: TGCGCCAGCAGCTTGGTGGCGTTCTCCGGGACTGAAGCTTTCTTT.

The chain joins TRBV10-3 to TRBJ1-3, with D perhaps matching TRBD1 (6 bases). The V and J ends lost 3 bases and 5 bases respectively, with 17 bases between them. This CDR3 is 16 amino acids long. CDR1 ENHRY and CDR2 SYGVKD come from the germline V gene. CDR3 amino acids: CAISEQGSQERNTIYF. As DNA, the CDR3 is TGTGCCATCAGTGAACAGGGTAGTCAGGAAAGAAACACCATATATTTT.

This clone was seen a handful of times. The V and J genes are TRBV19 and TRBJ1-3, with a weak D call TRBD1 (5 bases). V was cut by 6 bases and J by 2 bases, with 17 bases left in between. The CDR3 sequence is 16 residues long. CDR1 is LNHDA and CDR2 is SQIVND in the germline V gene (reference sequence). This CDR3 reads CASSVETVPTGNTIYF. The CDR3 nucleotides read TGTGCCAGTAGCGTAGAGACAGTTCCGACTGGAAACACCATATATTTT.

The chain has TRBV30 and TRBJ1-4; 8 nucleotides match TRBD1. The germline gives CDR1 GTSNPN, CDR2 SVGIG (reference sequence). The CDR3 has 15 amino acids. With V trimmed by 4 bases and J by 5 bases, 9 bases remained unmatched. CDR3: CAWKLQGAVNEKLFF. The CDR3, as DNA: TGTGCCTGGAAGCTCCAGGGGGCCGTAAATGAAAAACTGTTTTTT.

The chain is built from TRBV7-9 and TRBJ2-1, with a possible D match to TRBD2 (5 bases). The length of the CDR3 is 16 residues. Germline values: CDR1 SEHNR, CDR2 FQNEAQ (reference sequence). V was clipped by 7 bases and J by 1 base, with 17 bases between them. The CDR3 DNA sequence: TGTGCCAGCACCCCCTACAACGGGGATTCCTACAATGAGCAGTTCTTC. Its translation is CASTPYNGDSYNEQFF.

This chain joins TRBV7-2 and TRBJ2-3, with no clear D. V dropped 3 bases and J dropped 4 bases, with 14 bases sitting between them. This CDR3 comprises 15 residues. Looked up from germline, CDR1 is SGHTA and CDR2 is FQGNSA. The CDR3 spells CASSFKTVTADTQYF. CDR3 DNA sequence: TGTGCCAGCAGCTTCAAGACTGTGACGGCAGATACGCAGTATTTT.

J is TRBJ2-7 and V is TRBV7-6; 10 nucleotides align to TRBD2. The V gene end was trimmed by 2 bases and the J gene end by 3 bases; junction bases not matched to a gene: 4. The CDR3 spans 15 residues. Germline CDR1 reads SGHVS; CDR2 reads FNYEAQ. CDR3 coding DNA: TGTGCCAGCAGCTTAAAGGCTAGCGGGAGCTACGAGCAGTACTTC. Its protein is CASSLKASGSYEQYF. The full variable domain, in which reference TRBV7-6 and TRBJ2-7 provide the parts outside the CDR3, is GAGVSQSPRYKVTKRGQDVALRCDPISGHVSLYWYRQALGQGPEFLTYFNYEAQQDKSGLPNDRFSAERPEGSISTLTIQRTEQRDSAMYRCASSLKASGSYEQYFGPGTRLTVT.

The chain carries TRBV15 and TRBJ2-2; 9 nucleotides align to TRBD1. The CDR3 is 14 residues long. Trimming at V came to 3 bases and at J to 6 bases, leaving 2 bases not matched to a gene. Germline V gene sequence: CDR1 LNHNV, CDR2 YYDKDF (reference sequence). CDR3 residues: CATSRDRGAGELFF. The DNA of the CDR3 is TGTGCCACCAGCAGGGACAGGGGTGCCGGGGAGCTGTTTTTT.

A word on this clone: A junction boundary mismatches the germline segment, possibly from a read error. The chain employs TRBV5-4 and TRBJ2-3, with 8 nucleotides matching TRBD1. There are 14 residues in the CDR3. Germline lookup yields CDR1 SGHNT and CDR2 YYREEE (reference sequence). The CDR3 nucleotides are TGTGCCAGCAGCCCGGACAGGGCCACAGATACGCAGTGTTTT. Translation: CASSPDRATDTQCF.

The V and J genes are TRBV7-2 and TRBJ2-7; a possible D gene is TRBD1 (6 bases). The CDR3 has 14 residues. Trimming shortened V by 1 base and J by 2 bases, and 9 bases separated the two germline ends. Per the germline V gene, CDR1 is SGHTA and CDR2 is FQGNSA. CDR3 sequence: CASSLVGQTYEQYF. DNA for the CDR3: TGTGCCAGCAGCTTAGTGGGACAAACCTACGAGCAGTACTTC. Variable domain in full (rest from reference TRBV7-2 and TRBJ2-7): GAGVSQSPSNKVTEKGKDVELRCDPISGHTALYWYRQSLGQGLEFLIYFQGNSAPDKSGLPSDRFSAERTGGSVSTLTIQRTQQEDSAVYLCASSLVGQTYEQYFGPGTRLTVT.

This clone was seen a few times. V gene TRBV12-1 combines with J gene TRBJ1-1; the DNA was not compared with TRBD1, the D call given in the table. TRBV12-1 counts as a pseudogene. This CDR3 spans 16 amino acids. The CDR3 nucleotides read TGTGCCAGCAGCTTGGGGGGACAGGATAAAGACACTGAAGCTTTCTTT. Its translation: CASSLGGQDKDTEAFF.